The clone carrying this T cell receptor beta chain was counted only a few times. The record originates from a study of T cells in Graves' hyperthyroidism and ophthalmopathy. Overall study: Peripheral blood was taken when the disease was first diagnosed, before any treatment began.

Amplification of TCR beta CDR3 regions used RNA as the template. When the TCR CDR3 underwent first-round RT-PCR, the HTBI primer set was used. TCRdb ran MiXCR on the multiplex PCR reads and lists one entry per CDR3 protein. The sample holds hundreds of thousands of distinct CDR3 sequences, 12% to 15% seen once. This CDR3 region has 15 residues. V lost 0 bases and J 1 base, leaving 9 bases between the germline ends. CDR1 SGDLS and CDR2 YYNGEE come from the germline V gene. A lack of ophthalmopathy progression within 18 months defined stable Graves' hyperthyroidism. V gene TRBV9 combines with J gene TRBJ2-3, with D possibly being TRBD1 or TRBD2 (5 bases each). Source material: blood. The source is a woman under 30 with Graves' hyperthyroidism. The CDR3 is CASSVERGRTDTQYF. The CDR3 coding sequence is TGTGCCAGCAGCGTAGAGAGGGGTCGCACAGATACGCAGTATTTT.